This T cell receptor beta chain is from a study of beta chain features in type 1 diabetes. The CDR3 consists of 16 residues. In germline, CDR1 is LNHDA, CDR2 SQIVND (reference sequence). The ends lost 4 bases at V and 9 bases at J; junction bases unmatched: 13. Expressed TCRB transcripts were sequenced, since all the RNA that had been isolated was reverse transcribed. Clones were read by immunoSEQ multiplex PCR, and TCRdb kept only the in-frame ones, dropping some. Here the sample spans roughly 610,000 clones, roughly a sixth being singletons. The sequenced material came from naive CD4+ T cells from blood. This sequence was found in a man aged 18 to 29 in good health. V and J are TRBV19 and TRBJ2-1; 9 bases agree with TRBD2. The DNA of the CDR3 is TGTGCCAGTAGTAAATCCCCGGGACTAGCTGGCGGTGAGCAGTTCTTC. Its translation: CASSKSPGLAGGEQFF.